This TCR beta chain was sequenced for a study of shared clonotypes between healthy human individuals. Study-level points and caveats: Naive subsets generally exceeded memory subsets in estimated richness. Limitation of the genetic and exposure-history diversity represented came from the few donors.

A remark on this clone: As yet, its antigen is unknown.

Deep was the level at which the assay was run. Over several immunoSEQ plates, each subset's genomic DNA was distributed in even portions. Assay: immunoSEQ multiplex PCR; the TCRdb copy retains only in-frame clones and omits some. The table has about 1.5 million clones, approximately 98% seen once. This CDR3 is 13 amino acids long. The germline V gene encodes CDR1 SGHVS and CDR2 FQNEAQ. The ends lost 1 base at V and 9 bases at J; junction bases unmatched: 4. The chain recombines TRBV7-8 with TRBJ2-7; 9 bases match TRBD2. The sequenced sample consisted of naive CD4+ T cells sorted from blood. Subset meaning: CD45RA+ positively selected. This TCR was sampled from a man aged 25 to 40 in good health. The CDR3 reads CASSLEREEGQYF. CDR3 nucleotides: TGTGCCAGCAGCTTAGAGCGGGAGGAGGGGCAGTACTTC.